The T cell receptor (beta chain) described here comes from a study of cytomegalovirus exposure and HLA in healthy donors. PCR involved 60 Vbeta and 13 Jbeta primers. Original analysis: Later, an analysis found about 77 million unique TCR beta chains, and 9.5 million to 12 million of these were shared. Data came from immunoSEQ multiplex PCR; TCRdb stores just in-frame clones and leaves some out. V, J and clone size are those of that table, while D and trimming were read from the DNA. Of about 90,000 clones in the sample, less than 85% were seen once. As concerns this clone: The antigen is undetermined.

Regarding the study as a whole: The presence/absence work took it that sequencing depth was about the same across donors.

Sequences were obtained from PBMCs. This clonotype was obtained from a man in his late teens or twenties in good health and CMV-seronegative.

The CDR3 loop reads CASSEAGHNVDEQFF. The CDR3 nucleotides read TGTGCCAGCAGTGAAGCAGGACACAATGTGGATGAGCAGTTCTTC. This chain joins TRBV6-1 and TRBJ2-1, with a possible D match to TRBD1 (5 bases). This CDR3 has 15 residues. Trimming shortened V by 0 bases and J by 8 bases, and 14 bases separated the two germline ends. CDR1 MNHNS and CDR2 SASEGT come from the germline V gene.